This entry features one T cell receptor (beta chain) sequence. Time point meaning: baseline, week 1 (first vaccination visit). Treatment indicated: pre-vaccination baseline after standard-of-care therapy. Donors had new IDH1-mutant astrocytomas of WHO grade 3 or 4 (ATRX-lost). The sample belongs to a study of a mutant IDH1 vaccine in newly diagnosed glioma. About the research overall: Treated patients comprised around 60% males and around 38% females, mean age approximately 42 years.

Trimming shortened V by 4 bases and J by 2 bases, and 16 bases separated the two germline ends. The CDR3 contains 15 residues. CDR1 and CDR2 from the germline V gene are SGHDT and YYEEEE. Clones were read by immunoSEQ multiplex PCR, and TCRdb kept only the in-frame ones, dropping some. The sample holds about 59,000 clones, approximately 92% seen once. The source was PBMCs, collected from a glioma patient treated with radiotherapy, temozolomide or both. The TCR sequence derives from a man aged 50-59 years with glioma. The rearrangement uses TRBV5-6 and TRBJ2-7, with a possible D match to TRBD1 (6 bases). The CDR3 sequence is CASSKGQPITYEQYF. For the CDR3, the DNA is TGTGCCAGCAGCAAAGGACAGCCTATAACCTACGAGCAGTACTTC. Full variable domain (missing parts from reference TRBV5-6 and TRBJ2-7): DAGVTQSPTHLIKTRGQQVTLRCSPKSGHDTVSWYQQALGQGPQFIFQYYEEEERQRGNFPDRFSGHQFPNYSSELNVNALLLGDSALYLCASSKGQPITYEQYFGPGTRLTVT.